The following is a T cell receptor (beta chain) sequence with its context. The antigen remains undetermined. Assay runs were performed at deep level. Per sorted-subset replicate PCR, input was approximately 0.2 ug DNA, representing about 32,000 T cell genomes. TCRdb's table, derived via immunoSEQ multiplex PCR, lists solely in-frame clones and lacks some. In the table there are about 2,100,000 clones, about 93% of which are singletons. This record belongs to a study of shared clonotypes between healthy human individuals. Broader study findings: Though the depth was large, rarefaction showed that sorted-subset sequencing was incomplete.

As defined, naive CD8 cells were CD45RO-negative and positively selected for CCR7, with terminally differentiated effector memory CD45RA+ cells excluded. The ends were cut back, 2 bases at V and 2 bases at J, with 16 bases in the middle. Germline-derived CDR1 and CDR2 are ENHRY and SYGVKD. The length of the CDR3 is 16 residues. The rearrangement links TRBV10-3 to TRBJ2-7, with D perhaps given as TRBD1 or TRBD2 (6 bases each). The receptor's source is a man between 18 and 29 years old in good health. Some clones in this sample may be carry-over from other donors' samples. The sequenced material came from naive CD8+ T cells from PBMCs. The CDR3 loop is CAISEIGGAGTYEQYF. The CDR3 nucleotides are TGTGCCATCAGTGAGATCGGGGGCGCGGGGACCTACGAGCAGTACTTC.